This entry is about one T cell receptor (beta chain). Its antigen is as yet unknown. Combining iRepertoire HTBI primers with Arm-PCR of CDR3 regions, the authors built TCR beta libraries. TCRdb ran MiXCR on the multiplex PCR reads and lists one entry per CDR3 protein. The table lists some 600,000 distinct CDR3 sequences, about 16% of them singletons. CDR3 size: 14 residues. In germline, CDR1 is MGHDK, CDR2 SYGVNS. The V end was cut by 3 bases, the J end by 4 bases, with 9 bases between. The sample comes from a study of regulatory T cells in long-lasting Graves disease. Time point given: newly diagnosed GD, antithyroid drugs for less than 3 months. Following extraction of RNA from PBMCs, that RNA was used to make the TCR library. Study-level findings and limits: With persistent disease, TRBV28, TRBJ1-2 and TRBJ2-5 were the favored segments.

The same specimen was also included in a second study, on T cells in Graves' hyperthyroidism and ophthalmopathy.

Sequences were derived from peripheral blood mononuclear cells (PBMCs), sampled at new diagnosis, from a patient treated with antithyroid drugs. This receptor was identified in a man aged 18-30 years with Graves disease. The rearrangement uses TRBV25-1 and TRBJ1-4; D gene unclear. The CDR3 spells CASSETYGNEKLFF. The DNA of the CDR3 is TGTGCCAGCAGTGAGACTTATGGTAATGAAAAACTGTTTTTT.